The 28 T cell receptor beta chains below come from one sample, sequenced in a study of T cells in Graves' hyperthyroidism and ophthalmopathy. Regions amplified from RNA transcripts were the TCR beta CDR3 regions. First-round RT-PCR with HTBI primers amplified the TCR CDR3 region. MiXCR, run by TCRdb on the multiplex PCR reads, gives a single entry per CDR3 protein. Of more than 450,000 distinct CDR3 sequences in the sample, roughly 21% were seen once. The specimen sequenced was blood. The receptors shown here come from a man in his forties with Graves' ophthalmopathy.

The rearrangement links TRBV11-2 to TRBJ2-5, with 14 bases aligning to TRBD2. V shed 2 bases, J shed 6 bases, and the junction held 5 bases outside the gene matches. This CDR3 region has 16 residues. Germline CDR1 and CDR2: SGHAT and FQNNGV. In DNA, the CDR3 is TGTGCCAGCAGCTTAACCGGGACTAGCGGGAGCCAGACCCAGTACTTC. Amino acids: CASSLTGTSGSQTQYF.

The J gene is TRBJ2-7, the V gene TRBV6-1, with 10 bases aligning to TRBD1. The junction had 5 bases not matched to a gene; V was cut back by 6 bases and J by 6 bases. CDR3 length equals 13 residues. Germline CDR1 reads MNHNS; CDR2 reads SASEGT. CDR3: CASRLDRGREQYF. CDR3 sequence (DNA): TGTGCCAGCAGACTAGACAGGGGGCGCGAGCAGTACTTC.

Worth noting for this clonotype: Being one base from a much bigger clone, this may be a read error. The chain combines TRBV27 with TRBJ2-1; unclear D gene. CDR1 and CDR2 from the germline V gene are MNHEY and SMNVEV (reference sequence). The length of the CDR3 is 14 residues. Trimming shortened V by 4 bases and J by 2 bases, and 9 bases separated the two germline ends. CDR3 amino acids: CASSSSLTYNEQFF. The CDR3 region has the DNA TGTGCCAGCAGTTCCTCTTTGACCTACAATGAGCAGTTCTTC.

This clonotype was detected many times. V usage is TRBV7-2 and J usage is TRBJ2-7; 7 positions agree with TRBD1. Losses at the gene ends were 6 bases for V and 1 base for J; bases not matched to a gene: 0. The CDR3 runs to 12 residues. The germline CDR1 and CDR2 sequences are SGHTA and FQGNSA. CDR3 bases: TGTGCCAGCAGGGACAGGTCCTACGAGCAGTACTTC. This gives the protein CASRDRSYEQYF.

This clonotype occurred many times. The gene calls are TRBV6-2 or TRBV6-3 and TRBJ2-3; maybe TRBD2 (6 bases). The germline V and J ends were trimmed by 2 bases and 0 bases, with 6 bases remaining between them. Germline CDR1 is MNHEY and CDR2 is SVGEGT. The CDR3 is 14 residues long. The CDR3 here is CASSYGLSTDTQYF. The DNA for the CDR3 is TGTGCCAGCAGTTACGGACTAAGCACAGATACGCAGTATTTT.

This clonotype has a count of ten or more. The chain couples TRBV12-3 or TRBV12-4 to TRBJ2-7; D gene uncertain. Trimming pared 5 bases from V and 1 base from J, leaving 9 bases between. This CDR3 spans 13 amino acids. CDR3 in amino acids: CASSRAPSYEQYF. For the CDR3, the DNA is TGTGCCAGCAGTCGCGCACCTTCCTACGAGCAGTACTTC.

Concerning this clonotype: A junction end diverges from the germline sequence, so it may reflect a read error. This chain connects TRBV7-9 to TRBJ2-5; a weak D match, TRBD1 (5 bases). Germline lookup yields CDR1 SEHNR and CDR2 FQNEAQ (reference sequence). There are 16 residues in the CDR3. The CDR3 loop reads CASSSTANIEKETLYF. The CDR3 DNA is TGTGCCAGCAGCTCGACAGCTAACATAGAAAAAGAGACCCTGTACTTC.

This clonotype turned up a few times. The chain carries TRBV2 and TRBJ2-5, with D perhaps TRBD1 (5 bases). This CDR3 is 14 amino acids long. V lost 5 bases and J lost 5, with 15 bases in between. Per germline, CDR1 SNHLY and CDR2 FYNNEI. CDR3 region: CASSLFWQGETQYF. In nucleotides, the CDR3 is TGTGCCAGCAGTTTATTTTGGCAGGGTGAGACCCAGTACTTC.

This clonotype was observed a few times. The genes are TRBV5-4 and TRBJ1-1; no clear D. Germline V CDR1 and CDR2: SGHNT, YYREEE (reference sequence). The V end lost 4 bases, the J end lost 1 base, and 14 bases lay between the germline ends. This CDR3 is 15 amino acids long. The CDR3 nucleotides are TGTGCCAGCAGCGTCGGTAGACAAAGGAACACTGAAGCTTTCTTT. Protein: CASSVGRQRNTEAFF. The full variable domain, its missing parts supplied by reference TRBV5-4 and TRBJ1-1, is ETGVTQSPTHLIKTRGQQVTLRCSSQSGHNTVSWYQQALGQGPQFIFQYYREEENGRGNFPPRFSGLQFPNYSSELNVNALELDDSALYLCASSVGRQRNTEAFFGQGTRLTVV.

The CDR3 loop is CASSFGLGTITDTQYF. The CDR3 DNA reads as TGTGCCAGCAGCTTTGGGCTGGGTACAATCACAGATACGCAGTATTTT. V and J are TRBV11-2 and TRBJ2-3; D not resolved. This CDR3 spans 16 amino acids. Trimming took off 3 bases at V and 2 bases at J, with 15 bases between the two ends. CDR1 and CDR2 (germline): SGHAT, FQNNGV. The complete variable domain, with remaining parts taken from reference TRBV11-2 and TRBJ2-3, reads EAGVAQSPRYKIIEKRQSVAFWCNPISGHATLYWYQQILGQGPKLLIQFQNNGVVDDSQLPKDRFSAERLKGVDSTLKIQPAKLEDSAVYLCASSFGLGTITDTQYFGPGTRLTVL.

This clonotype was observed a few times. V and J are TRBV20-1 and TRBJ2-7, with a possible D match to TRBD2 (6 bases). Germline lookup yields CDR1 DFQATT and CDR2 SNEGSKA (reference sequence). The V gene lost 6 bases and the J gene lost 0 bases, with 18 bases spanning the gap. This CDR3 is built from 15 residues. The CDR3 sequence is CSALKPGGASYEQYF. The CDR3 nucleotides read TGCAGTGCCCTTAAACCGGGCGGGGCCTCCTACGAGCAGTACTTC.

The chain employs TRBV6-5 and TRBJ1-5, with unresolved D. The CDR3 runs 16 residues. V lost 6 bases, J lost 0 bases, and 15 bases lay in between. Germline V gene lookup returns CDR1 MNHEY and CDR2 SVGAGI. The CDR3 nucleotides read TGTGCCAGCAGCTTCGCGAGACGGAATAGCAATCAGCCCCAGCATTTT. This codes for CASSFARRNSNQPQHF.

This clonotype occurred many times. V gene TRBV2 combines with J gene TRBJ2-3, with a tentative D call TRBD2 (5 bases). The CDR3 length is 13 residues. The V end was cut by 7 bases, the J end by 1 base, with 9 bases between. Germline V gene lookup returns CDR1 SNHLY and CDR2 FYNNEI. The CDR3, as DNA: TGTGCCAGCACCCTAGCTGGCACAGATACGCAGTATTTT. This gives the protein CASTLAGTDTQYF.

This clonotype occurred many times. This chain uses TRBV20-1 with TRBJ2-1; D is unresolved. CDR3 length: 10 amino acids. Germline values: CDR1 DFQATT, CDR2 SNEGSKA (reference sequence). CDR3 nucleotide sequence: TGCAGCTGCGAATACAATGAGCAGTTCTTC. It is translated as CSCEYNEQFF.

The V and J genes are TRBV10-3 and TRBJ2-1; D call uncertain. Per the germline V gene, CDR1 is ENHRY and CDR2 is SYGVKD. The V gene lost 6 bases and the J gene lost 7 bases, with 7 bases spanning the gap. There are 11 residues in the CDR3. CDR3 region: CAIRMENEQFF. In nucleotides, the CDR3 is TGTGCCATCAGGATGGAGAATGAGCAGTTCTTC.

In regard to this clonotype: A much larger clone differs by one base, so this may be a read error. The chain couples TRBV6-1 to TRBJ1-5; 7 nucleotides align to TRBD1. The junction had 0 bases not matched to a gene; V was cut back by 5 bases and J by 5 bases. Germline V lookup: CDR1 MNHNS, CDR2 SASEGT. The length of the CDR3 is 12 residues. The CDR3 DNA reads TGTGCCAGCAGTACAGGGGATCAGCCCCAGCATTTT. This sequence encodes CASSTGDQPQHF.

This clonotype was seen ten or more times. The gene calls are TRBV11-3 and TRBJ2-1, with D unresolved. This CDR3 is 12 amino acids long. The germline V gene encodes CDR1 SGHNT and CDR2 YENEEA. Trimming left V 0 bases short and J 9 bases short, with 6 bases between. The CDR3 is CASSLESTEQFF. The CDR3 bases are TGTGCCAGCAGCTTAGAGTCGACTGAGCAGTTCTTC.

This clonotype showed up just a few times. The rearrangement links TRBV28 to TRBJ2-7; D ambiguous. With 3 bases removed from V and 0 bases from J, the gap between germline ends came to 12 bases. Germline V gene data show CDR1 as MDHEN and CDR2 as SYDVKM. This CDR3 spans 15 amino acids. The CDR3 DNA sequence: TGTGCCAGCAGTTTGTTCGGATCTAGCTCCTACGAGCAGTACTTC. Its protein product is CASSLFGSSSYEQYF.

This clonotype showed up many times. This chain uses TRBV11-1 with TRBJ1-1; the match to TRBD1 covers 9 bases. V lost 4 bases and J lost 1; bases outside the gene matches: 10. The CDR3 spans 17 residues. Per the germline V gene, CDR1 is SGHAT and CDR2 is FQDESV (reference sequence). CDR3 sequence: CASSSTNRGPGNTEAFF. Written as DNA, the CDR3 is TGTGCCAGCAGCTCGACAAACAGGGGGCCAGGGAACACTGAAGCTTTCTTT.

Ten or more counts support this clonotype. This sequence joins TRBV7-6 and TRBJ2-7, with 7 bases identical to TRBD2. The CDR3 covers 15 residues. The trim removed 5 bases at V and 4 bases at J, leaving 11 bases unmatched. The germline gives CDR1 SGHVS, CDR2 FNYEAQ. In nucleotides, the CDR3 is TGTGCCAGCAGCCCCCCGGGACTAAACCCATACGAGCAGTACTTC. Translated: CASSPPGLNPYEQYF.

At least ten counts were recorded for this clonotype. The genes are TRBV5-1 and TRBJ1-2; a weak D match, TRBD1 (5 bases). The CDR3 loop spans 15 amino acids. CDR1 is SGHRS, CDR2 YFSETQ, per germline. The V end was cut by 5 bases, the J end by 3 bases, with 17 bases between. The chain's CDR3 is CASSPGGEWHYGYTF. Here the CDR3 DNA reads TGCGCCAGCAGTCCCGGAGGGGAGTGGCACTATGGCTACACCTTC.

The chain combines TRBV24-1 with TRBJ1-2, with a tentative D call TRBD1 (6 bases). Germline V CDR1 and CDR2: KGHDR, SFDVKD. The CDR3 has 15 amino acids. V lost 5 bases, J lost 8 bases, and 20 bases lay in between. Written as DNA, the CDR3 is TGTGCCACCAGTGTTCGAGGGACATCCGAGGAGGGCTACACCTTC. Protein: CATSVRGTSEEGYTF.

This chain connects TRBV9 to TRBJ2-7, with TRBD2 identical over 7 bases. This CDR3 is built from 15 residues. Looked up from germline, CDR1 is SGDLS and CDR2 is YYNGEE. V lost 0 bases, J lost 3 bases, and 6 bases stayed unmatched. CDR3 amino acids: CASSVEGGSRYEQYF. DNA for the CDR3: TGTGCCAGCAGCGTAGAAGGCGGGAGTCGCTACGAGCAGTACTTC.

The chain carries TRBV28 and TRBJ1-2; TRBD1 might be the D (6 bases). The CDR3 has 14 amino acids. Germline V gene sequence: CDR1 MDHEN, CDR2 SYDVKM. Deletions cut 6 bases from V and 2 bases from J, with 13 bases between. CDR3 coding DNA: TGTGCCAGCAGCCGGACAGCCCTAAACTATGGCTACACCTTC. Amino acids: CASSRTALNYGYTF.

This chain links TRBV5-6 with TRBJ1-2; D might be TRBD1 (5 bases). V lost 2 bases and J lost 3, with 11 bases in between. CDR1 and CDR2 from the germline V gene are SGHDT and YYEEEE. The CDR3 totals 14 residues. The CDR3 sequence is CASSFRGTDYGYTF. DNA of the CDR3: TGTGCCAGCAGCTTCCGAGGGACGGACTATGGCTACACCTTC.

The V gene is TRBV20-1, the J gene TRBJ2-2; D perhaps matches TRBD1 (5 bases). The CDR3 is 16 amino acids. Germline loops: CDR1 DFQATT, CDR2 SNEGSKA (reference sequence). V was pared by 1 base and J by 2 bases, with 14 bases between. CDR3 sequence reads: CSARAPARGNTGELFF. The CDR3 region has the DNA TGCAGTGCTAGAGCCCCCGCTAGGGGCAACACCGGGGAGCTGTTTTTT.

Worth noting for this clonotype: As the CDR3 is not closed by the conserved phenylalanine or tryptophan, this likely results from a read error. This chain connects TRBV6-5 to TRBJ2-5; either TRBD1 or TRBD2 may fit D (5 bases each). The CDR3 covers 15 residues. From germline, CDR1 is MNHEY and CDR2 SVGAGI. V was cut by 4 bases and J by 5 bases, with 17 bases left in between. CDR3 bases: TGTGCCAGCAGTTCTCGAGGCCTGGGGGTGGAGACCCAGTACCTC. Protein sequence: CASSSRGLGVETQYL.

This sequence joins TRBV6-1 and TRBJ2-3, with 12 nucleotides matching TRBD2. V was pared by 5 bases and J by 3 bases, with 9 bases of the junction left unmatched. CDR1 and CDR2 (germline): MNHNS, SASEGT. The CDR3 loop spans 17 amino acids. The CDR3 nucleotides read TGTGCCAGCAGTTCCTCAACTAGCGGGAGGAAGACAGATACGCAGTATTTT. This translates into CASSSSTSGRKTDTQYF.